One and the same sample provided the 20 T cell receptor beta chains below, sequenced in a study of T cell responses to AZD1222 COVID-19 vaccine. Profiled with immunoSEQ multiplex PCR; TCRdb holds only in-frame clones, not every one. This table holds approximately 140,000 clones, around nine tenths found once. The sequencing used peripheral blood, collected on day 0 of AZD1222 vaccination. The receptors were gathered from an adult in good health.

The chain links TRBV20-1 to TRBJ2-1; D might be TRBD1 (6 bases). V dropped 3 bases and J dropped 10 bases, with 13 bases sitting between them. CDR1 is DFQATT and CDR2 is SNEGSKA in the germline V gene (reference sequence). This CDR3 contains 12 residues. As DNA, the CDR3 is TGCAGTGCTAGTAAGTTCACAGGGGAGCAGTTCTTC. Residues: CSASKFTGEQFF.

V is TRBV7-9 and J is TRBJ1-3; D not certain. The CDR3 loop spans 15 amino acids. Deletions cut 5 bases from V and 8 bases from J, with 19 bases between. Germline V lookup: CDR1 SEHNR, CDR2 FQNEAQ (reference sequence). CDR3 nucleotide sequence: TGTGCCAGCAGCCCCGGAGGACCCTTAATGGACACCATATATTTT. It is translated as CASSPGGPLMDTIYF.

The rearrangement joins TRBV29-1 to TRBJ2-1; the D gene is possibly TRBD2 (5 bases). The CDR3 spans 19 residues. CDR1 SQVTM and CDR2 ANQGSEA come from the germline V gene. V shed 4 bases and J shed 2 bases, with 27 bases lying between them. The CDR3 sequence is CSVVPKRDSFRWTYNEQFF. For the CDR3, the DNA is TGCAGCGTTGTCCCAAAACGGGATTCCTTTAGGTGGACCTACAATGAGCAGTTCTTC.

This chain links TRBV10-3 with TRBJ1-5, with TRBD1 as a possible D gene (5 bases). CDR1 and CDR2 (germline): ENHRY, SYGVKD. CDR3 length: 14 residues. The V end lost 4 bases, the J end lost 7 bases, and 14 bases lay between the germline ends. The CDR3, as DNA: TGTGCCATCAGTGGTGGTAGGGGAGGCCAGCCCCAGCATTTT. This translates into CAISGGRGGQPQHF.

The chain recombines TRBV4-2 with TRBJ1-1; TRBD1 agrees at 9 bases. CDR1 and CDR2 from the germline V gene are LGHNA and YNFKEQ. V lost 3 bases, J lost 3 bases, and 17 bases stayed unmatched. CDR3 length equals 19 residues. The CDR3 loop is CASSHLAGTGSGPDTEAFF. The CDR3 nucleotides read TGTGCCAGCAGCCACCTCGCCGGGACAGGGAGCGGACCGGACACTGAAGCTTTCTTT.

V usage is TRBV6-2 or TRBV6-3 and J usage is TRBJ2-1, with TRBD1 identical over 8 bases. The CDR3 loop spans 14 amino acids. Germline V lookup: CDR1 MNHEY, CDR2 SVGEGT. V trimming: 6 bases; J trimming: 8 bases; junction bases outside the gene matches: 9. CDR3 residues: CASSPRTGSDEQFF. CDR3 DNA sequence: TGTGCCAGCAGCCCCCGGACAGGGTCTGATGAGCAGTTCTTC.

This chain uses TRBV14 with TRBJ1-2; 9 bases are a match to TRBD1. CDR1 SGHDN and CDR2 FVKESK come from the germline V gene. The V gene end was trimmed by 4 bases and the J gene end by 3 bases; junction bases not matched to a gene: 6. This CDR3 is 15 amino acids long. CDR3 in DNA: TGTGCCAGCAGCCTTGGGACAGGGACCCACTATGGCTACACCTTC. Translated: CASSLGTGTHYGYTF. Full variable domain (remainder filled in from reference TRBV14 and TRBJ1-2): EAGVTQFPSHSVIEKGQTVTLRCDPISGHDNLYWYRRVMGKEIKFLLHFVKESKQDESGMPNNRFLAERTGGTYSTLKVQPAELEDSGVYFCASSLGTGTHYGYTFGSGTRLTVV.

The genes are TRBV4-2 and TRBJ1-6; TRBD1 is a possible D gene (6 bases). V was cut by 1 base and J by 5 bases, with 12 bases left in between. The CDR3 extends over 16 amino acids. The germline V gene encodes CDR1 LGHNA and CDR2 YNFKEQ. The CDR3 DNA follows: TGTGCCAGCAGCCAAGTGGGGCAGGGGAATAATTCACCCCTCCACTTT. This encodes CASSQVGQGNNSPLHF.

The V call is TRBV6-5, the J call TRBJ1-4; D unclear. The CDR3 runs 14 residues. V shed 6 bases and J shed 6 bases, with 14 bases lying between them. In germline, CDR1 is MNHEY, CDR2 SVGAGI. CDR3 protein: CASSPTRVDEKLFF. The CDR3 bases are TGTGCCAGCAGCCCGACAAGGGTAGATGAAAAACTGTTTTTT.

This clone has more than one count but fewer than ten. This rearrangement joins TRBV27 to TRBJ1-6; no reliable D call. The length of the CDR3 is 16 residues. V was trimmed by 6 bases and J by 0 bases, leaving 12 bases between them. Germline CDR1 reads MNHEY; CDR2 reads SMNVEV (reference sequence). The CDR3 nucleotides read TGTGCCAGCAGGGATAGCTTAGGCTCCTATAATTCACCCCTCCACTTT. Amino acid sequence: CASRDSLGSYNSPLHF.

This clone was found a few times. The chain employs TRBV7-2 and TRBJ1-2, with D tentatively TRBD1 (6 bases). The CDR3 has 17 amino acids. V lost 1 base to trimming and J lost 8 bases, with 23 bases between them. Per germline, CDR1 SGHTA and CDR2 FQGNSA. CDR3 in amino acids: CASSLVSSGGRSPGYTF. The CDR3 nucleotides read TGTGCCAGCAGCTTAGTGAGTTCGGGGGGCCGGTCCCCGGGCTACACCTTC.

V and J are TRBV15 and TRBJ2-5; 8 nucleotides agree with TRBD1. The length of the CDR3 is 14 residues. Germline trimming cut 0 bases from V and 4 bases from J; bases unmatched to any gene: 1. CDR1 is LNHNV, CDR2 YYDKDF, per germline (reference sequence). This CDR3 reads CATSREDRGETQYF. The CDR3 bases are TGTGCCACCAGCAGAGAAGACAGGGGAGAGACCCAGTACTTC.

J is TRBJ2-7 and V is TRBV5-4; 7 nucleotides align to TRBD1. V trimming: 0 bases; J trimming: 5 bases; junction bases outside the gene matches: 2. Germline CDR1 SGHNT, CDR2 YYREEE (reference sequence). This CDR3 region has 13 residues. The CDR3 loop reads CASSLDRGHEQYF. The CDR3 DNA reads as TGTGCCAGCAGCTTGGACAGGGGCCACGAGCAGTACTTC.

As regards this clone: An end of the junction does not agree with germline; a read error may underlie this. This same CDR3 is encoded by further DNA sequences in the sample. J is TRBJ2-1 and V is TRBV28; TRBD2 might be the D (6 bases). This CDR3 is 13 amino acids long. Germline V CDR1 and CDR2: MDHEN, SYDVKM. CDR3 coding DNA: TGTGCCAGCACCCAGACTAGAGTGGATGAACAGTTCTTC. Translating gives CASTQTRVDEQFF.

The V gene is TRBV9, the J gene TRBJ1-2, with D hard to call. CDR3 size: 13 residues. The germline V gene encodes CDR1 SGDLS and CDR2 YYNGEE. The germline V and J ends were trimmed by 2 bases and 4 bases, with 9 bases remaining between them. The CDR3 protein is CASSVDPSYGYTF. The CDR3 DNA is TGTGCCAGCAGCGTCGATCCCTCCTATGGCTACACCTTC.

CDR3 sequence (DNA): TGTGCCAGCAGCTTAGGGGGGGTTAACAATCAGCCCCAGCATTTT. Translated, it gives CASSLGGVNNQPQHF. The rearrangement joins TRBV7-8 to TRBJ1-5; D perhaps matches TRBD1 (5 bases). Between the trimmed V and J ends, which lost 1 base and 3 bases, there was a span of 10 bases. CDR1 SGHVS and CDR2 FQNEAQ come from the germline V gene. The CDR3 consists of 15 residues.

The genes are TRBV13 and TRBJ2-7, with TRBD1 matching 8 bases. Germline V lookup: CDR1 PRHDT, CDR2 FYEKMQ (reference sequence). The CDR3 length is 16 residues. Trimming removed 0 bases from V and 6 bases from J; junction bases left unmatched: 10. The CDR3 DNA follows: TGTGCCAGCAGCTTAGGTGGGCAGGGGGCGTTCGGCGAGCAGTACTTC. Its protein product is CASSLGGQGAFGEQYF.

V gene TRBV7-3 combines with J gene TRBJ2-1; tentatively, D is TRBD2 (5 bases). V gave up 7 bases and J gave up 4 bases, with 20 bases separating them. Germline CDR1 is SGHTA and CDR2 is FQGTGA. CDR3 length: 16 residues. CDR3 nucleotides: TGTGCCAGCAAAAGGGAGAGAACGGGCCGGTACAATGAGCAGTTCTTC. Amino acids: CASKRERTGRYNEQFF.

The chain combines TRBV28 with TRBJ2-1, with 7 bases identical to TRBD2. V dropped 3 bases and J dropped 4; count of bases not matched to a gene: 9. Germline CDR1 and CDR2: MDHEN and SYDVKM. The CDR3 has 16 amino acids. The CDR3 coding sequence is TGTGCCAGCAGTTTCTTAGCGGGCGTACTATACAATGAGCAGTTCTTC. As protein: CASSFLAGVLYNEQFF.

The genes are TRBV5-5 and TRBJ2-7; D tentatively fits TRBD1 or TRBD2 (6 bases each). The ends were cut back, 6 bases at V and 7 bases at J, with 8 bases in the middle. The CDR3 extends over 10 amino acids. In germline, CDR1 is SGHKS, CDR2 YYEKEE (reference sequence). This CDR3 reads CASKGGEQYF. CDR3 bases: TGTGCCAGCAAAGGGGGGGAGCAGTACTTC.